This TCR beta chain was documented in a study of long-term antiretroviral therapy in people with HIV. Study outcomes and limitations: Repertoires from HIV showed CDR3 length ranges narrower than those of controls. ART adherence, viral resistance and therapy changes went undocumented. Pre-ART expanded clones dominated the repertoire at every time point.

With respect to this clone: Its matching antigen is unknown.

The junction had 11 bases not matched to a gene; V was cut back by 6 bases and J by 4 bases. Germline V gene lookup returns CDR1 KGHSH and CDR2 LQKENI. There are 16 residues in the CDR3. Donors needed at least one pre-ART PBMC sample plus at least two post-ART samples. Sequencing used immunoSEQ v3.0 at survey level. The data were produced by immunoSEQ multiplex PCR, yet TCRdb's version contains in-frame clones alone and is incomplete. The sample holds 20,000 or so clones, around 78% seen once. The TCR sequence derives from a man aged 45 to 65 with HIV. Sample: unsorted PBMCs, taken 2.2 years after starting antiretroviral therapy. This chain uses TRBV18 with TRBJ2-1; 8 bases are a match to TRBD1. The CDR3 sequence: CASSPVADREYNEQFF. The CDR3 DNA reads TGTGCCAGCTCTCCCGTCGCGGACAGGGAATACAATGAGCAGTTCTTC. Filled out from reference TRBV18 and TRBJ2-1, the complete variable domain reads NAGVMQNPRHLVRRRGQEARLRCSPMKGHSHVYWYRQLPEEGLKFMVYLQKENIIDESGMPKERFSAEFPKEGPSILRIQQVVRGDSAAYFCASSPVADREYNEQFFGPGTRLTVL.